This T cell receptor beta chain was captured by sequencing in a study of vaccination and CD4 T cells after COVID-19. Whole-study context: Convalescent individuals numbered four females and six males, two being Hispanic.

Oncomine TCR Beta short-read sequencing was applied to DNA from cultured CD4+ T cells. TCRdb reanalysed the PCR reads using MiXCR and keeps one entry per CDR3 protein. The table lists 7,500 to 10,000 distinct CDR3 sequences, about 36% of them singletons. Treatment given: approximately nine-day PBMC culture with coronavirus spike peptide pools or control peptides (ViraFEST assay). These CD4+ T cells came from an unexposed donor, sampled before the COVID-19 pandemic (2011-2018). The CDR3 covers 15 residues. Germline V lookup: CDR1 MNHNS, CDR2 SASEGT. The V gene end was trimmed by 3 bases and the J gene end by 6 bases; junction bases not matched to a gene: 9. This clonotype was observed a few times. Its specificity is not known.

Sequenced material: CD4+ T cells from blood, cultured in vitro. V is TRBV6-1 and J is TRBJ1-1; 8 positions match TRBD1. The clonotype originates from a human donor in good health. The CDR3 DNA reads as TGTGCCAGCAGTGACCCAGGGGGCGCAGGATCTGAAGCTTTCTTT. Its translation is CASSDPGGAGSEAFF.